This is a list of T cell receptor beta chains from one sample in a study of blood T cell repertoires in COVID-19. Produced via immunoSEQ multiplex PCR; TCRdb's table is partial and in-frame only. The repertoire holds about 45,000 clones, with about 90% as singletons. Material for sequencing was peripheral blood. All receptors come from a woman of 80 years or more in a cohort sampled during active or convalescent COVID-19. Both conserved end residues are part of each CDR3. The order of the fields is clone size, D gene, J gene, V gene, CDR3 protein, CDR3 DNA. D genes are given only for firm matches. Expanded clones get a size class; other rows say once, few or many, or leave the size out.

-,-,TRBJ2-3,TRBV5-1,CASSFRGTDTQYF,TGCGCCAGCAGCTTCCGGGGCACAGATACGCAGTATTTT
-,TRBD2,TRBJ2-5,TRBV30,CAWSLGREVQETQYF,TGTGCCTGGAGTCTAGGGCGGGAGGTCCAAGAGACCCAGTACTTC
-,-,TRBJ2-7,TRBV27,CASRLGTSPVEYF,TGTGCCAGCAGGCTTGGTACTTCGCCCGTCGAGTACTTC
once,-,TRBJ2-7,TRBV5-1,CASSLHQGSEQYF,TGCGCCAGCAGCTTGCATCAGGGGAGCGAGCAGTACTTC
-,-,TRBJ2-1,TRBV27,CASSSTGSSYNEQFF,TGTGCCAGCAGTTCCACAGGGAGCTCCTACAATGAGCAGTTCTTC
-,-,TRBJ1-1,TRBV19,CASSPHAGADTEAFF,TGTGCCAGTAGCCCACATGCGGGGGCCGACACTGAAGCTTTCTTT
-,-,TRBJ2-7,TRBV2,CASSERSYEQYF,TGTGCCAGCAGCGAGCGGAGTTACGAGCAGTACTTC
-,-,TRBJ2-7,TRBV21-1,CASSKAKQGCTYEQYF,TGTGCCAGCAGCAAAGCAAAACAGGGTTGCACCTACGAGCAGTACTTC
-,TRBD2,TRBJ2-1,TRBV10-3,CAISEGARGGMAWNEQFF,TGTGCCATCAGTGAGGGGGCCCGGGGGGGCATGGCTTGGAATGAGCAGTTCTTC
few,TRBD1,TRBJ2-6,TRBV7-2,CASSYLGQGLVGGNVLTF,TGTGCCAGCAGCTACTTGGGACAGGGGCTTGTTGGTGGCAACGTCCTGACTTTC
-,-,TRBJ2-3,TRBV12-3/TRBV12-4,CASTGGVADTQYF,TGTGCCAGCACCGGAGGGGTTGCAGATACGCAGTATTTT
-,-,TRBJ2-1,TRBV11-3,CASSGRTSYEQFF,TGTGCCAGCAGCGGGAGAACTAGCTATGAGCAGTTCTTC
-,TRBD1,TRBJ1-5,TRBV19,CASTRDRGINQPQHF,TGTGCCAGTACCCGGGACAGGGGAATCAATCAGCCCCAGCATTTT
-,TRBD1,TRBJ1-1,TRBV9,CASSETGGTEAFF,TGTGCCAGCAGCGAGACAGGGGGCACTGAAGCTTTCTTT
-,-,TRBJ1-1,TRBV30,CAWTRRMNTEAFF,TGTGCCTGGACGCGGCGGATGAACACTGAAGCTTTCTTT
-,-,TRBJ1-2,TRBV12-3/TRBV12-4,CASSFNRDDGYTF,TGTGCCAGCAGTTTCAATCGGGATGACGGCTACACCTTC
-,TRBD1,TRBJ1-4,TRBV6-1,CASSEVGSQGALNEKLFF,TGTGCCAGCAGTGAAGTGGGGTCACAGGGGGCTCTAAATGAAAAACTGTTTTTT
-,-,TRBJ1-6,TRBV7-9,CASSYGPLANSPLHF,TGTGCCAGCAGCTATGGACCCCTAGCTAATTCACCCCTCCACTTT
few,-,TRBJ2-2,TRBV19,CASRGADTNTGELFF,TGTGCCAGTAGGGGGGCAGACACGAACACCGGGGAGCTGTTTTTT
-,-,TRBJ1-2,TRBV11-2,CASSQAGGSGYGYTF,TGTGCCAGCAGCCAAGCGGGGGGCTCCGGCTATGGCTACACCTTC
-,-,TRBJ1-4,TRBV5-8,CASSLEHANEKLFF,TGTGCCAGCAGCTTGGAACATGCTAATGAAAAACTGTTTTTT
few,TRBD1,TRBJ2-7,TRBV12-5,CASGLQGVLGEQYF,TGTGCTAGTGGCTTACAGGGGGTATTGGGGGAGCAGTACTTC
-,TRBD1,TRBJ1-1,TRBV20-1,CSASEGAGTEAFF,TGCAGTGCCAGTGAGGGGGCAGGGACTGAAGCTTTCTTT
-,-,TRBJ1-5,TRBV6-6,CATKKPGQFSNQPQHF,TGTGCCACCAAAAAGCCCGGACAGTTTAGCAATCAGCCCCAGCATTTT
-,-,TRBJ2-5,TRBV15,CATSRDQAQETQYF,TGTGCCACCAGCAGAGATCAGGCTCAAGAGACCCAGTACTTC
-,TRBD2,TRBJ2-1,TRBV3-1/TRBV3-2,CASSHRLAGGPRDEQFF,TGTGCCAGCAGCCATCGACTAGCGGGGGGGCCGAGGGATGAGCAGTTCTTC
-,-,TRBJ2-3,TRBV21-1,CASSNEPGGAVLTDTQYF,TGTGCCAGCAGCAACGAGCCCGGTGGGGCGGTACTCACAGATACGCAGTATTTT
-,-,TRBJ2-7,TRBV6-4,CASITPASDSYEQYF,TGTGCCAGCATAACCCCGGCTAGCGACTCCTACGAGCAGTACTTC
-,TRBD2,TRBJ2-7,TRBV5-8,CASSLALAGSSYEQYF,TGTGCCAGCAGCTTGGCCCTAGCGGGGAGCTCCTACGAGCAGTACTTC
-,-,TRBJ2-7,TRBV12-5,CASGLRTNYEQYF,TGTGCTAGTGGTTTGAGGACTAACTACGAGCAGTACTTC
-,-,TRBJ1-2,TRBV3-1/TRBV3-2,CASSHRYGYTF,TGTGCCAGCAGCCACCGCTATGGCTACACCTTC
once,TRBD2,TRBJ2-7,TRBV11-3,CASSFVAGPYEQYF,TGTGCCAGCAGCTTCGTAGCGGGTCCTTACGAGCAGTACTTC
-,-,TRBJ1-4,TRBV9,CASSPNLASGEKLFF,TGTGCCAGCAGCCCGAACTTGGCAAGCGGGGAAAAACTGTTTTTT
-,-,TRBJ2-1,TRBV7-2,CASSLDSSYNEQFF,TGTGCCAGCAGCTTGGACAGCTCCTACAATGAGCAGTTCTTC
-,-,TRBJ2-6,TRBV18,CASSPLGRGSGANVLTF,TGTGCCAGCTCACCTCTCGGGCGGGGCTCTGGGGCCAACGTCCTGACTTTC
-,TRBD1,TRBJ2-1,TRBV11-3,CASSRQGAYEQFF,TGTGCCAGCAGCCGCCAGGGGGCCTATGAGCAGTTCTTC
once,-,TRBJ1-1,TRBV2,CASSEANGFGGLNTEAFF,TGTGCCAGCAGTGAAGCCAACGGATTCGGGGGACTTAACACTGAAGCTTTCTTT
-,-,TRBJ1-1,TRBV12-3/TRBV12-4,CASSTHANTEAFF,TGTGCCAGCAGCACTCACGCCAACACTGAAGCTTTCTTT
-,TRBD1,TRBJ1-2,TRBV5-6,CASSPIRDRGYGYTF,TGTGCCAGCAGCCCGATCCGGGACAGGGGCTATGGCTACACCTTC
-,-,TRBJ2-7,TRBV28,CASSSASDYEQYF,TGTGCCAGCAGTTCGGCTAGCGACTACGAGCAGTACTTC
-,TRBD2,TRBJ2-7,TRBV7-2,CASSPGTSAFSYEQYF,TGTGCCAGCAGCCCCGGGACTAGCGCTTTCTCCTACGAGCAGTACTTC
-,-,TRBJ2-1,TRBV5-5,CASTPQTLGYNEQFF,TGTGCCAGCACTCCTCAGACCCTCGGGTACAATGAGCAGTTCTTC
-,-,TRBJ1-1,TRBV10-3,CAIRGSLNTEAFF,TGTGCCATCAGGGGGAGCTTGAACACTGAAGCTTTCTTT
-,-,TRBJ2-3,TRBV6-2/TRBV6-3,CASSYSSANTDTQYF,TGTGCCAGCAGTTACTCTAGCGCCAACACAGATACGCAGTATTTT
-,-,TRBJ1-2,TRBV11-2,CASSLDRLGGYTF,TGTGCCAGCAGCTTAGATAGACTAGGAGGCTACACCTTC
-,-,TRBJ2-3,TRBV7-2,CASSPVRYAGGAGGGQYF,TGTGCCAGCAGCCCTGTGAGATACGCAGGAGGGGCAGGGGGTGGGCAGTATTTT
-,TRBD1,TRBJ1-5,TRBV9,CASSATGQGIQPQHF,TGTGCCAGCAGCGCCACGGGACAGGGGATCCAGCCCCAGCATTTT
-,TRBD2,TRBJ2-7,TRBV6-2/TRBV6-3,CASSHTSGNSYEQYF,TGTGCCAGCAGCCACACTAGCGGGAATTCCTACGAGCAGTACTTC
-,TRBD2,TRBJ2-1,TRBV24-1,CATSDYISGTSGINEQFF,TGTGCCACCAGTGATTACATTTCCGGGACTAGCGGGATCAATGAGCAGTTCTTC
-,-,TRBJ2-7,TRBV6-5,CASSYGLGGAPYEQYF,TGTGCCAGCAGTTACGGGCTAGGGGGAGCACCCTACGAGCAGTACTTC
-,TRBD2,TRBJ2-1,TRBV25-1,CASSLGTSGSYNEQFF,TGTGCCAGCAGTCTGGGGACTAGCGGATCCTACAATGAGCAGTTCTTC
-,-,TRBJ2-7,TRBV19,CASTETVGYEQYF,TGTGCCAGTACCGAGACAGTCGGTTACGAGCAGTACTTC
-,-,TRBJ1-6,TRBV7-2,CASSFGFSEDSPLHF,TGTGCCAGCAGCTTCGGGTTTAGCGAGGATTCACCCCTCCACTTT
-,TRBD1,TRBJ1-1,TRBV6-6,CASSFGQGITEAFF,TGTGCCAGCAGTTTTGGACAGGGGATCACTGAAGCTTTCTTT
few,-,TRBJ2-1,TRBV11-3,CASNPGQSYNEQFF,TGTGCCAGCAACCCCGGACAGTCCTACAATGAGCAGTTCTTC
-,TRBD2,TRBJ2-1,TRBV4-3,CASSPWTSARSYNEQFF,TGCGCCAGCAGCCCGTGGACTAGCGCCCGCTCCTACAATGAGCAGTTCTTC